Following are 3 T cell receptor beta chains from one sample sequenced in a study of early T cells in non-severe SARS-CoV-2 infection. One entry per CDR3 protein results from TCRdb running MiXCR on the 5' RACE reads. Of around 25,000 distinct CDR3 sequences in the sample, about 4.7% were seen once. Sequenced material: whole blood. The source is an adult who was a healthcare worker with PCR-confirmed SARS-CoV-2 infection or an uninfected control (not recorded which).

This clonotype was counted at least ten times. This rearrangement joins TRBV6-4 to TRBJ1-1; no reliable D call. The CDR3 spans 15 residues. The germline V gene has CDR1 MRHNA and CDR2 SNTAGT. Trimming left V 3 bases short and J 1 base short, with 12 bases between. The CDR3 spells CASSEGSEGNTEAFF. CDR3 coding DNA: TGTGCCAGCAGTGAAGGGTCGGAAGGGAACACTGAAGCTTTCTTT.

There are many counts of this clonotype. The V call is TRBV14, the J call TRBJ2-5; D is undetermined. Trimming removed 1 base at V and 5 bases at J, with 14 bases between. The CDR3 covers 15 residues. CDR1 and CDR2 from the germline V gene are SGHDN and FVKESK. The CDR3 nucleotides read TGTGCCAGCAGCCAAGCTGGTGGGGAATCCGAGACCCAGTACTTC. This codes for CASSQAGGESETQYF. The complete variable domain, with remaining parts taken from reference TRBV14 and TRBJ2-5, reads EAGVTQFPSHSVIEKGQTVTLRCDPISGHDNLYWYRRVMGKEIKFLLHFVKESKQDESGMPNNRFLAERTGGTYSTLKVQPAELEDSGVYFCASSQAGGESETQYFGPGTRLLVL.

The sample holds many counts of this clonotype. The chain carries TRBV4-3 and TRBJ2-7; 13 nucleotides agree with TRBD2. Per germline, CDR1 LGHNA and CDR2 YSLEER. V was clipped by 1 base and J by 5 bases; unmatched bases: 2. CDR3 size: 15 residues. CDR3 coding DNA: TGCGCCAGCAGCCAAGGACTAGCGGGAGGTAACGAGCAGTACTTC. Translated, it gives CASSQGLAGGNEQYF.